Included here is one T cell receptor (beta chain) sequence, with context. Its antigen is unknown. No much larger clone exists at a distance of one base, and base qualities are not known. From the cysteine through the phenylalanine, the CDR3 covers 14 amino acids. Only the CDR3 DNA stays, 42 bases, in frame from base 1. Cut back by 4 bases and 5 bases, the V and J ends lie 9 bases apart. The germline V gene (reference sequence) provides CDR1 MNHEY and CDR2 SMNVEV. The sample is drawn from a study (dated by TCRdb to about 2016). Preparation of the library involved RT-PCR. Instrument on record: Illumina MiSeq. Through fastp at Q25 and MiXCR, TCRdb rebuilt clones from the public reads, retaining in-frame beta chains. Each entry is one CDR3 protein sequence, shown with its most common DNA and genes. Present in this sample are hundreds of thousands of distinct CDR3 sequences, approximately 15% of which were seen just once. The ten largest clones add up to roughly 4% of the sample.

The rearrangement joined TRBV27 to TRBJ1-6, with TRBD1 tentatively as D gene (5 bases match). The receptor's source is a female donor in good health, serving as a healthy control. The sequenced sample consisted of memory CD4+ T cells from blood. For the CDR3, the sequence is CASSWRQNNSPLHF. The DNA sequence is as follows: TGTGCCAGCAGTTGGAGACAGAATAATTCACCCCTCCACTTT.